What follows is one T cell receptor beta chain and its context. CDR1 is MNHEY, CDR2 SVGAGI, per germline. V was trimmed by 4 bases and J by 8 bases, leaving 14 bases between them. The CDR3 is made up of 13 amino acids. The entry originates in a study of blood T cell repertoires in COVID-19. TCRdb's copy holds only in-frame clones and misses some; the assay was immunoSEQ multiplex PCR. This sample carries some 32,000 clones, 80% to 90% of them seen once, and the ten largest clones take 20% to 30%. The clonotype comes from a human donor in a cohort sampled during active COVID-19. V gene TRBV6-5 combines with J gene TRBJ1-2; D gene unclear. Sequenced: peripheral blood. CDR3 sequence reads: CASSSSADRGYTF. CDR3 nucleotide sequence: TGTGCCAGCAGTTCCTCGGCCGATCGCGGCTACACCTTC.